The rows below give T cell receptor beta chains drawn from one sample of a study of shared clonotypes between healthy human individuals. The table came from immunoSEQ multiplex PCR; TCRdb's copy has only in-frame clones and leaves some out. The data hold around 2.1 million clones, with approximately 95% observed a single time. Sequencing input: naive CD4+ T cells sorted from blood. The source of these receptors is a man aged 18 to 29 in good health. Both conserved end residues are part of each CDR3. The order of the fields is CDR3 protein, CDR3 DNA, V gene, clone size, J gene, D gene, CDR3 length. The D gene is left open where the match is weak. For some rows the clone size is stated as once, few or many, or as a class when expanded; others skip it.

CASSINRMYTEAFF	TGTGCCAGTAGTATAAACAGGATGTACACTGAAGCTTTCTTT	TRBV19	once	TRBJ1-1	-	14
CASSSTLAGGRETQYF	TGTGCCAGCAGCTCCACACTAGCGGGGGGACGTGAGACCCAGTACTTC	TRBV5-4	-	TRBJ2-5	TRBD2	16
CASSEGGLAGSYNEQFF	TGTGCCAGCAGTGAAGGAGGACTAGCGGGGTCCTACAATGAGCAGTTCTTC	TRBV2	-	TRBJ2-1	TRBD2	17
CARQGAVLETQYF	TGTGCCAGACAGGGGGCAGTCTTAGAGACCCAGTACTTC	TRBV30	-	TRBJ2-5	TRBD1	13
CASSLDWGQGANGNF	-	TRBV7-2	once	TRBJ1-1	-	15
CASSTDRVSYEQYF	TGTGCCAGCAGCACGGACAGGGTCTCCTACGAGCAGTACTTC	TRBV13	-	TRBJ2-7	TRBD1	14
CAISESRGHGDEQFF	TGTGCCATCAGTGAGTCACGGGGGCACGGGGATGAGCAGTTCTTC	TRBV10-3	-	TRBJ2-1	-	15
CASSPSSTGDQETQYF	TGCGCCAGCAGCCCCTCGTCCACGGGGGACCAAGAGACCCAGTACTTC	TRBV5-1	-	TRBJ2-5	-	16
CASSLVTGNFGYGYTF	TGTGCCAGCAGCTTAGTGACAGGGAACTTCGGCTATGGCTACACCTTC	TRBV7-9	-	TRBJ1-2	TRBD1	16
CASSPYNEQFF	TGTGCCAGCAGCCCGTACAATGAGCAGTTCTTC	TRBV7-2	-	TRBJ2-1	-	11
CASSLSTGDSRNQPQHF	TGTGCCAGCAGTTTATCGACGGGGGACAGCCGGAATCAGCCCCAGCATTTT	TRBV27	-	TRBJ1-5	TRBD1	17
CSAHSSYEQYF	TGCAGTGCTCATAGCTCCTACGAGCAGTACTTC	TRBV20-1	-	TRBJ2-7	-	11
CASSVAGVLGAFF	TGTGCCAGCAGTGTGGCAGGGGTTCTTGGAGCTTTCTTT	TRBV6-1	-	TRBJ1-1	-	13
CASRPTSGVQETQYF	TGCGCCAGCAGACCTACTAGCGGGGTCCAAGAGACCCAGTACTTC	TRBV5-1	-	TRBJ2-5	TRBD2	15
CASGPRADTQYF	TGTGCTAGTGGTCCTCGGGCGGATACGCAGTATTTT	TRBV12-5	-	TRBJ2-3	-	12
CASSYLDGGELFF	TGTGCCAGCAGTTACTTGGATGGCGGGGAGCTGTTTTTT	TRBV6-6	-	TRBJ2-2	-	13
CASIFTGQGPYEQYF	TGTGCCAGCATCTTTACCGGACAAGGGCCCTACGAGCAGTACTTC	TRBV21-1	-	TRBJ2-7	-	15
CASSFAGLISPLHF	TGTGCCAGCAGCTTTGCTGGGTTAATTTCACCCCTCCACTTT	TRBV7-2	-	TRBJ1-6	-	14
CASSLGGGTGFGTDTQYF	TGTGCCAGCAGCTTAGGAGGCGGGACAGGGTTTGGCACAGATACGCAGTATTTT	TRBV7-9	-	TRBJ2-3	TRBD1	18
CASSYATVGSNQPQHF	TGTGCCAGCAGTTACGCGACAGTGGGGAGCAATCAGCCCCAGCATTTT	TRBV6-6	-	TRBJ1-5	-	16
CASSSDSVTGEQFF	TGTGCCAGCAGCTCGGACAGTGTAACGGGTGAGCAGTTCTTC	TRBV7-6	-	TRBJ2-1	-	14
CASSTGMRGQFF	TGTGCCAGCAGCACGGGGATGCGGGGGCAGTTCTTC	TRBV21-1	-	TRBJ2-1	-	12
CASSLAQGRTYEQYF	TGTGCCAGCAGCTTAGCACAGGGGCGAACCTACGAGCAGTACTTC	TRBV7-2	-	TRBJ2-7	TRBD1	15
CAIRATGYGYTF	TGTGCCATCCGTGCTACAGGGTATGGCTACACCTTC	TRBV10-3	-	TRBJ1-2	-	12
CASSLAGGASNYGYTF	TGTGCCAGCAGCTTGGCAGGGGGCGCATCTAACTATGGCTACACCTTC	TRBV5-4	-	TRBJ1-2	TRBD1	16
CASSLDAGGGYGYTF	TGTGCCAGCAGCTTAGATGCAGGGGGTGGCTATGGCTACACCTTC	TRBV7-2	-	TRBJ1-2	TRBD1	15
CASSHSTYEQYF	TGTGCCAGCAGCCACTCTACCTACGAGCAGTACTTC	TRBV14	-	TRBJ2-7	-	12
CASGRRQGPTEAFF	TGTGCCAGCGGTCGAAGACAGGGCCCCACTGAAGCTTTCTTT	TRBV6-5	-	TRBJ1-1	TRBD1	14
CASGGGYNEQFF	TGTGCCAGCGGAGGGGGTTACAATGAGCAGTTCTTC	TRBV6-6	-	TRBJ2-1	-	12
CASSPEGRNNQPQHF	TGCGCCAGCAGCCCGGAGGGACGGAACAATCAGCCCCAGCATTTT	TRBV5-1	-	TRBJ1-5	-	15
CASSTGQGAFEQYF	TGTGCCAGCAGCACGGGACAGGGGGCTTTCGAGCAGTACTTC	TRBV9	-	TRBJ2-7	TRBD1	14
CASSDQIKGHNEQFF	TGTGCCAGCAGTGATCAGATAAAGGGACACAATGAGCAGTTCTTC	TRBV2	-	TRBJ2-1	-	15
CASSLGRYSGANVLTF	TGTGCCAGCAGCCTTGGACGGTACTCTGGGGCCAACGTCCTGACTTTC	TRBV7-9	-	TRBJ2-6	-	16
CASRVAGGTYEQYF	TGTGCCAGTAGGGTTGCAGGGGGAACCTACGAGCAGTACTTC	TRBV19	-	TRBJ2-7	TRBD1	14
CASSVGQSTGELFF	TGTGCCAGCAGCGTCGGACAGAGCACCGGGGAGCTGTTTTTT	TRBV7-2	-	TRBJ2-2	-	14
CASSQDKSSSYNSPLHF	TGCGCCAGCAGCCAAGATAAGTCGAGCTCCTATAATTCACCCCTCCACTTT	TRBV4-1	-	TRBJ1-6	-	17
CASSESPTEAFF	TGTGCCAGCAGTGAATCACCCACTGAAGCTTTCTTT	TRBV25-1	-	TRBJ1-1	-	12
CASGGLAGGGYTQYF	TGTGCCAGCGGGGGACTAGCGGGAGGGGGCTATACGCAGTATTTT	TRBV7-6	-	TRBJ2-3	TRBD2	15
CASSEQNTDTQYF	TGTGCCAGCAGTGAACAGAACACAGATACGCAGTATTTT	TRBV6-1	-	TRBJ2-3	-	13
CASSRQGLNYGYTF	TGTGCCAGTAGTAGACAGGGGCTGAACTATGGCTACACCTTC	TRBV19	-	TRBJ1-2	TRBD1	14
CASSYTGESREKLFF	TGTGCCAGCAGCTACACAGGGGAGTCAAGAGAAAAACTGTTTTTT	TRBV5-6	-	TRBJ1-4	TRBD1	15
CASSQVGGSGTEAFF	TGCGCCAGCAGCCAAGTTGGGGGCTCGGGCACTGAAGCTTTCTTT	TRBV4-1	-	TRBJ1-1	-	15